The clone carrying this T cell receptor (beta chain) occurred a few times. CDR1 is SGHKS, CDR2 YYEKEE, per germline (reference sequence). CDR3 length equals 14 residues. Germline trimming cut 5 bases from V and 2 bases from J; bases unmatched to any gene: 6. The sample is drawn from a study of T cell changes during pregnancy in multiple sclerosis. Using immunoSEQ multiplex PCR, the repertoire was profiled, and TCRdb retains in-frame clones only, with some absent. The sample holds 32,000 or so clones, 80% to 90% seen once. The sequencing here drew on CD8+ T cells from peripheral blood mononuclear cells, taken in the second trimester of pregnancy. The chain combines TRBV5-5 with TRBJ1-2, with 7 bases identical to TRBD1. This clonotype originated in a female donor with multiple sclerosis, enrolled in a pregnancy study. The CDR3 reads CASSSVQGNYGYTF. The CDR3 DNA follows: TGTGCCAGCAGTTCGGTACAGGGGAACTATGGCTACACCTTC.